Here is one T cell receptor (beta chain) with its context. Its antigen is unknown. Trimming pared 7 bases from V and 5 bases from J, leaving 23 bases between. The length of the CDR3 is 16 residues. CDR1 and CDR2 from the germline V gene are MDHEN and SYDVKM. The source of the sample is a study of OX40 agonist ivuxolimab in advanced cancers. Overall study findings and caveats: Antigens targeted by the expanded peripheral T cells were not determined.

Libraries were prepared by immunoSEQ multiplex PCR; TCRdb keeps only in-frame clonotypes and omits some of them. The sample has roughly 19,000 clones, approximately 70% seen once; the top ten hold roughly 22%. The rearrangement uses TRBV28 and TRBJ1-2, with D hard to call. Material: CD4+ or CD8+ T cells sorted from blood, obtained in a trial of the OX40 agonist ivuxolimab. This TCR was sampled from an adult with an advanced solid tumor such as melanoma, head and neck, liver or kidney cancer. CDR3 protein: CASTTQYIFNIYGYTF. The DNA for the CDR3 is TGTGCCAGCACGACCCAATATATCTTTAATATATATGGCTACACCTTC.